This T cell receptor (beta chain) is from a study of early T cells in non-severe SARS-CoV-2 infection. Whole-study context: Bulk RNA taken from unsorted whole blood was sequenced, leaving chains unpaired.

This clonotype was seen more than once but under ten times. The antigen is undetermined. Researchers tagged individual cDNA molecules with unique molecular identifiers. TCRdb reprocessed the 5' RACE reads with MiXCR, giving one entry per CDR3 protein. The data contain roughly 100,000 distinct CDR3 sequences, about 12% of them singletons. Findings and caveats of the study: VDJdb-based annotation leaned toward anti-spike CD8 responses and missed private and CD4 specificities.

The CDR3 length is 15 residues. V was shortened by 1 base and J by 2 bases, with 11 bases between the two germline ends. This clonotype was obtained from an adult who was a healthcare worker with PCR-confirmed SARS-CoV-2 infection or an uninfected control (not recorded which). The specimen sequenced was whole blood. V gene TRBV12-3 or TRBV12-4 combines with J gene TRBJ1-2; possible D gene TRBD1, 5 bases. The CDR3 loop is CASSLDGGGNYGYTF. DNA of the CDR3: TGTGCCAGCAGTTTAGATGGGGGAGGAAACTATGGCTACACCTTC.